This T cell receptor (beta chain) was captured in a study of T cell responses to AZD1222 COVID-19 vaccine. Whole-study results and caveats: Variant regions that are unmutated are reportedly the target of nearly half of spike-specific TCRs. Repertoire sampling happened only post peak T cell response. Spike regions recognized by vaccine-associated CD4 TCRs spanned the protein, led by 160-218 and 743-854.

There are 14 residues in the CDR3. The junction had 3 bases not matched to a gene; V was cut back by 2 bases and J by 4 bases. The germline gives CDR1 SEHNR, CDR2 FQNEAQ (reference sequence). Measured with immunoSEQ multiplex PCR; TCRdb has only the in-frame clones, and not every one. The sample has more than 100,000 clones; about 90% are singletons. A note on this clone: The antigen is undetermined.

The clonotype comes from an adult in good health. Sequenced here: peripheral blood, sampled on day 0 of AZD1222 vaccination. The rearrangement uses TRBV7-9 and TRBJ2-7; TRBD2 matches 9 bases. The CDR3 nucleotides read TGTGCCAGCAGCTTATCCCTAGCGGGATACGAGCAGTACTTC. Translation: CASSLSLAGYEQYF.